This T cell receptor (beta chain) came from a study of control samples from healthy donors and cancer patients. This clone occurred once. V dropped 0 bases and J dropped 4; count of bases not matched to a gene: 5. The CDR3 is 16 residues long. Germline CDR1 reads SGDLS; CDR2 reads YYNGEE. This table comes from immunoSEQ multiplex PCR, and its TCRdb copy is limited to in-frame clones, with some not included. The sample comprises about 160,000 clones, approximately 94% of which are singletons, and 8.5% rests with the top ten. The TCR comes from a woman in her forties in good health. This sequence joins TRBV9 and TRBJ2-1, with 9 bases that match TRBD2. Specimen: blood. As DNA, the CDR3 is TGTGCCAGCAGCGTAGTGTCCGGACTAGCGTACAATGAGCAGTTCTTC. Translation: CASSVVSGLAYNEQFF.